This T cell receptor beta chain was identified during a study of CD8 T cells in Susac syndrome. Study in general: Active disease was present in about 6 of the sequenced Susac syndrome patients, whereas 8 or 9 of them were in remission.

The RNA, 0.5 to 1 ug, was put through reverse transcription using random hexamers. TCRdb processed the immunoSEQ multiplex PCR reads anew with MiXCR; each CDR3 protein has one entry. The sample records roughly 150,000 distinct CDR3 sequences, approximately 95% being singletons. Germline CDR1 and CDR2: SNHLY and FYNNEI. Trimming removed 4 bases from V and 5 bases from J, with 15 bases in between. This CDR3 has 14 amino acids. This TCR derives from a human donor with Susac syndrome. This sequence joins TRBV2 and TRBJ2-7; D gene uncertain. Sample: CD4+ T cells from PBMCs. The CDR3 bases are TGTGCCAGCAGTGGCTCGTGGACGTCCCACGAGCAGTACTTC. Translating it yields CASSGSWTSHEQYF.